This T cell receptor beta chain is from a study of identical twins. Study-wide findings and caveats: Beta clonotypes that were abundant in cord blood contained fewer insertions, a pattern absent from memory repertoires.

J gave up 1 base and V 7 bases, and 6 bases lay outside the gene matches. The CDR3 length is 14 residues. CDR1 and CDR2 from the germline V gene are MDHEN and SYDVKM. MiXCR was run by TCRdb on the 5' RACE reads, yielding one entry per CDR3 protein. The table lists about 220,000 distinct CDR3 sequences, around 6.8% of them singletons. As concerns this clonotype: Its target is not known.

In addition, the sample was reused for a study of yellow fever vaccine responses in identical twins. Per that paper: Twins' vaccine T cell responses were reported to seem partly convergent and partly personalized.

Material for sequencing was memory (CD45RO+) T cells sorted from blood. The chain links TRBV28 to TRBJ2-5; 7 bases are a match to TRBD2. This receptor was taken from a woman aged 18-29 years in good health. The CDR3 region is CASTYSGLQETQYF. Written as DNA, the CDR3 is TGTGCCAGCACCTATAGCGGGCTCCAAGAGACCCAGTACTTC.